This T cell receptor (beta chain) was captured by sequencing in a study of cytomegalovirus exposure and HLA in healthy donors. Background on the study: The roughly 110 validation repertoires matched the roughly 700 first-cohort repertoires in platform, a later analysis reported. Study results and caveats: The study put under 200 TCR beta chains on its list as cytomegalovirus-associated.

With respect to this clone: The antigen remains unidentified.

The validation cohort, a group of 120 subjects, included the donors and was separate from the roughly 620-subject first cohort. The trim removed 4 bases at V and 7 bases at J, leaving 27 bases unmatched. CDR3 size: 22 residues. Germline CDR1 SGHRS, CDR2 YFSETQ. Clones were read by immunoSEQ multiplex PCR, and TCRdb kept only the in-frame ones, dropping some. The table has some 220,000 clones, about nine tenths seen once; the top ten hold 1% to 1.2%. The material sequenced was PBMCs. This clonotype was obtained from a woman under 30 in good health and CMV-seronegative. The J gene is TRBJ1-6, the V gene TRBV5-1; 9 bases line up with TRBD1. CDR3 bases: TGCGCCAGCAGCGTTGGAGCCCTCGGGACAGGGTTGTCCCGCCCGGGCAATTCACCCCTCCACTTT. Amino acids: CASSVGALGTGLSRPGNSPLHF.